This TCR beta chain was profiled in a study of T cell changes during pregnancy in multiple sclerosis. Assay: immunoSEQ multiplex PCR; the TCRdb copy retains only in-frame clones and omits some. The sample has roughly 40,000 clones, 80% to 95% seen once. V was cut by 2 bases and J by 3 bases, with 2 bases left in between. Germline CDR1 SEHNR, CDR2 FQNEAQ (reference sequence). CDR3 length equals 11 residues. This TCR was sampled from a female donor in good health, enrolled as a control in a pregnancy study. Source: CD4+ T cells from peripheral blood mononuclear cells, taken in the second trimester of pregnancy. The rearrangement links TRBV7-9 to TRBJ2-7, with D unclear. DNA of the CDR3: TGTGCCAGCAGCTTACTCTACGAGCAGTACTTC. Translation gives CASSLLYEQYF.